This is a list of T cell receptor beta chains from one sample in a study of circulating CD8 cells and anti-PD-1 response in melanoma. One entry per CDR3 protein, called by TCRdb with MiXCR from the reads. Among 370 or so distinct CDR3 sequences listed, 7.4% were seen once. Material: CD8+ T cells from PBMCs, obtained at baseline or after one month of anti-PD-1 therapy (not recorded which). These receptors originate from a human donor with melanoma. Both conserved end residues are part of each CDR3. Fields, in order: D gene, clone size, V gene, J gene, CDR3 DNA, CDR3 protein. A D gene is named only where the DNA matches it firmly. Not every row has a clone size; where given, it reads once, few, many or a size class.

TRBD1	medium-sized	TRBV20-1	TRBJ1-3	TGCAGTGCTCGGGATCAGGGGGTCTCTGGAAACACCATATATTTT	CSARDQGVSGNTIYF
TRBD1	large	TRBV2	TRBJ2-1	TGTGCCAGCAGTGAAGGGACAGGGAACAATGAGCAGTTCTTC	CASSEGTGNNEQFF
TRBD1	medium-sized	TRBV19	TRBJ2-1	TGTGCCAGTAGTAAGACAGGGTGGAATGAGCAGTTCTTC	CASSKTGWNEQFF
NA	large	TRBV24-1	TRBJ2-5	TGTGCCACCAGTGATTTGCGGGAGACCCAGTACTTC	CATSDLRETQYF
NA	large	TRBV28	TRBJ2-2	TGTGCCAGCAGTTTGACCGGGGACACCGGGGAGCTGTTTTTT	CASSLTGDTGELFF
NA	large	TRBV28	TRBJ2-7	TGTGCCACGGGTGCCGGAGAGGCCGCCTACGAGCAGTACTTC	CATGAGEAAYEQYF
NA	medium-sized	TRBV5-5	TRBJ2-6	TGTGCCAGCAGCTTGTACGGCAGCCCTACTGGGGCCAACGTCCTGACTTTC	CASSLYGSPTGANVLTF
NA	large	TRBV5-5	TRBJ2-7	TGTGCCAGCAGCCATACCGGGACAACCTACGAGCAGTACTTC	CASSHTGTTYEQYF
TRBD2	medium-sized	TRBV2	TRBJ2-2	TGTGCCGGTGCACTAGCGTCCGGGGAGCTGTTTTTT	CAGALASGELFF
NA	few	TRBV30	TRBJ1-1	TGTGCCTGGAGCGATGGCGGAAACACTGAAGCTTTCTTT	CAWSDGGNTEAFF
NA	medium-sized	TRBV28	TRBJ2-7	TGTGCCAGCAGAGCGGAACAGGACCACGGATTCTACGAGCAGTACTTC	CASRAEQDHGFYEQYF
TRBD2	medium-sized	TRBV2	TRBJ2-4	TGTGCCAGCAGTGAGGGGATGGAACTAGCGGTCTTTGAAAACATTCAGTACTTC	CASSEGMELAVFENIQYF
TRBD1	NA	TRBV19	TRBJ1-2	TGTGCCAGTAGTATTTCCAGGGGGACGTATGGCTACACCTTC	CASSISRGTYGYTF
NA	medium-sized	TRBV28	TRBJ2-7	TGTGCCAGCAGTTTCGACAGTCTCGCCTACGAGCAGTACTTC	CASSFDSLAYEQYF
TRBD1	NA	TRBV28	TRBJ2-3	TGTGCCAGCAGTCAACTGCAAGGGACAGCAACAGGTACGCAGTATTTT	CASSQLQGTATGTQYF
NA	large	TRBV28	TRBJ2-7	TGTGCCAGCAGCCCTACCCCCAAACCTGACAGGATTACTTTGGACTTC	CASSPTPKPDRITLDF
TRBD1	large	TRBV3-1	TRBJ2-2	TGTGCCAGCAGCCTTCGACAGGGGTTGAACACCGGGGAGCTGTTTTTT	CASSLRQGLNTGELFF
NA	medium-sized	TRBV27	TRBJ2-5	TGTGCCAGCAGTCGGGAGAGGAGGGAGACCCAGTACTTC	CASSRERRETQYF
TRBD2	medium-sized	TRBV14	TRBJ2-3	TGTGCCAGCAGCCAAGATTTAGCGGGAGTTAGTACAGATACGCAGTATTTT	CASSQDLAGVSTDTQYF
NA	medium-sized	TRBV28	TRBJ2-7	TGTGCCAGCAGTCCACCCTCGGCCGGTCGAGAGCAGTACTTC	CASSPPSAGREQYF
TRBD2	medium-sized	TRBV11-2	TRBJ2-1	TGTGCCAGCAGCTTACGGGGGGAGGGCCTCAATGAGCAGTTCTTC	CASSLRGEGLNEQFF
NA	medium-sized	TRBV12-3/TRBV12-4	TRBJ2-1	TGTGCCAGCAGTTTACTAGGGGACCACTACAATGAGCAGTTCTTC	CASSLLGDHYNEQFF
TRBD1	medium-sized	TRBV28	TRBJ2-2	TGTGCCAGCAGTCGGGACAGGGGAGGTTCGACCGGGGAGCTGTTTTTT	CASSRDRGGSTGELFF
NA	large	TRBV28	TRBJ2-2	TGTGCCAGCAGCCCTCGTAACGGCGGGGAGCTGTTTTTT	CASSPRNGGELFF
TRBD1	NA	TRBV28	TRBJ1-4	TGTGCCAGCAGCCGGACAGGGAGGCAAAAACTGTTTTTT	CASSRTGRQKLFF
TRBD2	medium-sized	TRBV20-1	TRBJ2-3	TGCAGTGCTAGAGATTCTACTAGCGGGGATGCAGATACGCAGTATTTT	CSARDSTSGDADTQYF
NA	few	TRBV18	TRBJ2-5	TGTGCCAGCTCACCATTACGACAAGAGACCCAGTACTTC	CASSPLRQETQYF
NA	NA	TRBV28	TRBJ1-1	TGTGCCAGCACGCCTCGGGGGTACTGCCCTGAAGCTTTCTTT	CASTPRGYCPEAFF
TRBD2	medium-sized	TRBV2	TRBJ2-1	TGTGCCAGCAGTGAAGGTTCGGGGGGGCTAATAGTCTACAATGAGCAGTTCTTC	CASSEGSGGLIVYNEQFF
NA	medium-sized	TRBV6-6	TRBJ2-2	TGTGCCAGCGGACAAGATTTTTGGCCGAACACCGGGGAGCTGTTTTTT	CASGQDFWPNTGELFF
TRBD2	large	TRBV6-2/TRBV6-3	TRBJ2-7	TGTGCCAGCAGGACGTCGGCGGGGGTGTACTACGAGCAGTACTTC	CASRTSAGVYYEQYF
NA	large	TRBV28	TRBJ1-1	TGTGCCAGCAGTTTGGGACAAGGGGGCACTGAAGCTTTCTTT	CASSLGQGGTEAFF
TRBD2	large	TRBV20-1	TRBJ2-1	TGCAGTGCTAGAGATCGAACTAGCGGGAGTCCCTACAATGAGCAGTTCTTC	CSARDRTSGSPYNEQFF
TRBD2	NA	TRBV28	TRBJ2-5	TGTGCCAGCAGTCTCCTCCACCCCGGACTAGCGGAAAACGTAGAGACCCAGTACTTC	CASSLLHPGLAENVETQYF
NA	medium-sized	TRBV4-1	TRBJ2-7	TGCGCCAGCAGCCAGGGGGCCTCCTACGAGCAGTACTTC	CASSQGASYEQYF
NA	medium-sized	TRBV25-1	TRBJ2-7	TGTGCCAGCAGTGAAGCCGGGACCGCGAGCTCCTACGAGCAGTACTTC	CASSEAGTASSYEQYF
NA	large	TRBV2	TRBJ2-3	TGTGCCAGCAGTGAAGGGTCGGGAGAAATGGGAGATACGCAGTATTTT	CASSEGSGEMGDTQYF
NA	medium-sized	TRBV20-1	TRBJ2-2	TGCAGTGCTAGAGAGAGAGGCGGGGCTTTCCTCACCGTGGAGCTGTTTTTT	CSARERGGAFLTVELFF
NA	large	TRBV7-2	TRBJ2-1	TGTGCCAGCACCCGCGGGAAATCCTACAATGAGCAGTTCTTC	CASTRGKSYNEQFF
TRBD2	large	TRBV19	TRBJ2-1	TGTGCCAGTAGTTCGTTAGCGGGAGCGTTTGAGCAGTTCTTC	CASSSLAGAFEQFF
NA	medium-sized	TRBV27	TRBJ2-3	TGTGCCAGCAGTTTATCGATGGCCACAGATACGCAGTATTTT	CASSLSMATDTQYF
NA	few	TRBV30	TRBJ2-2	TGTGCCTGGAGCTCGGCAGGGGAGGACACCGGGGAGCTGTTTTTT	CAWSSAGEDTGELFF
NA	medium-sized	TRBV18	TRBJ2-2	TGTGCCAGCTCCCAGAGCAGAGAACTACGCCCGACTACGGCCACCGGGGAGCTGTTTTTT	CASSQSRELRPTTATGELFF
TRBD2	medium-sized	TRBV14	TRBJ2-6	TGTGCCAGCAGCCAAGTGCGGGGGAAGGCGCGGGACCCCGGGGCCAACGTCCTGACTTTC	CASSQVRGKARDPGANVLTF
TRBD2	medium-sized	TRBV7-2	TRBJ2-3	TGTGCCAGCAGCATGGGACTAGCGGCAGATACGCAGTATTTT	CASSMGLAADTQYF
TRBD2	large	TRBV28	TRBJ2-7	TGTGCCAGCAGTTTCTCCTTGGGACTAGCGGGAGTTGGCAGCTCCTACGAGCAGTACTTC	CASSFSLGLAGVGSSYEQYF
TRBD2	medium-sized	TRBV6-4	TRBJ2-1	TGTGCCAGCAGCGGAACTAGCGGGGGAGGAAATGAGCAGTTCTTC	CASSGTSGGGNEQFF
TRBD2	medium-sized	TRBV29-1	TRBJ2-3	TGCAGCGTTGAGGGACTAGACACAGATACGCAGTATTTT	CSVEGLDTDTQYF
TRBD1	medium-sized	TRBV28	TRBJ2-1	TGTGCCAGCAGTTTGGGGACAGGGTACAATGAGCAGTTCTTC	CASSLGTGYNEQFF
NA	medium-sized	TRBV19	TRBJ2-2	TGTGCCAGTAGTCTCGTCTGGGGTACCGGGGAGCTGTTTTTT	CASSLVWGTGELFF